The 28 T cell receptor beta chains in this list originate from one sample, sequenced in a study of human T cells and chemical hapten exposure. Time point in this sample: pre-sensitization, week 0. Specified treatment: therapeutic diphenylcyclopropenone sensitization with weekly scalp DPC. TCRdb itself ran the RACE reads through MiXCR, one entry per CDR3 protein. The sample carries about 80,000 distinct CDR3 sequences, 14% recorded once. The sample was whole blood, taken in connection with sensitization to the hapten diphenylcyclopropenone (DPC). The receptors here all came from a woman between 45 and 65 years old with alopecia areata. Some clones in this sample may be carry-over from other donors' samples.

This clonotype was detected a few times. The J gene is TRBJ2-1, the V gene TRBV6-6; D is undetermined. The CDR3 spans 12 residues. V lost 5 bases and J lost 7, with 9 bases in between. Germline V gives CDR1 MNHNY, CDR2 SVGAGI (reference sequence). The CDR3 bases are TGTGCCAGCAGTCGGCAGTATAATGAGCAGTTCTTC. Its translation: CASSRQYNEQFF.

This chain joins TRBV20-1 and TRBJ2-3, with TRBD1 matching 7 bases. The CDR3 has 15 residues. With V trimmed by 5 bases and J by 1 base, 9 bases remained unmatched. The germline V gene encodes CDR1 DFQATT and CDR2 SNEGSKA (reference sequence). CDR3 protein: CSALNRGLGTDTQYF. The CDR3 region has the DNA TGCAGTGCTCTTAACAGGGGTTTGGGCACAGATACGCAGTATTTT.

This clonotype was seen only a few times. The chain links TRBV20-1 to TRBJ1-4; D ambiguous. V was shortened by 0 bases and J by 5 bases, with 16 bases between the two germline ends. The CDR3 has 16 residues. Germline CDR1 and CDR2: DFQATT and SNEGSKA (reference sequence). This CDR3 is CSARDSGRALNEKLFF. The CDR3 DNA is TGCAGTGCTAGAGATTCGGGGAGGGCCCTAAATGAAAAACTGTTTTTT.

A few counts support this clonotype. V gene TRBV7-9 combines with J gene TRBJ2-5, with D perhaps being TRBD1 or TRBD2 (5 bases each). The CDR3 sequence is 13 residues long. Looked up from germline, CDR1 is SEHNR and CDR2 is FQNEAQ (reference sequence). Trimming removed 4 bases from V and 1 base from J, with 7 bases in between. As DNA, the CDR3 is TGTGCCAGCAGCTCCGGGACCCAAGAGACCCAGTACTTC. The encoded protein is CASSSGTQETQYF.

The chain couples TRBV7-2 to TRBJ1-5, with TRBD1 as a possible D gene (6 bases). Germline values: CDR1 SGHTA, CDR2 FQGNSA. The CDR3 loop spans 13 amino acids. V lost 5 bases and J 7 bases, leaving 12 bases between the germline ends. The CDR3 coding sequence is TGTGCCAGCAGCCAACAGGGAGGCCAGCCCCAGCATTTT. This gives the protein CASSQQGGQPQHF. Based on the CDR3 plus reference TRBV7-2 and TRBJ1-5, the full variable domain is GAGVSQSPSNKVTEKGKDVELRCDPISGHTALYWYRQSLGQGLEFLIYFQGNSAPDKSGLPSDRFSAERTGGSVSTLTIQRTQQEDSAVYLCASSQQGGQPQHFGDGTRLSIL.

This chain joins TRBV6-5 and TRBJ2-3; 9 bases line up with TRBD2. CDR1 and CDR2 (germline): MNHEY, SVGAGI. This CDR3 has 13 amino acids. With 7 bases clipped from V and 6 bases from J, the junction kept 5 bases outside the gene matches. This CDR3 is CASTSGTLDTQYF. CDR3 sequence (DNA): TGTGCCAGCACTAGCGGGACTCTGGATACGCAGTATTTT.

J is TRBJ2-1 and V is TRBV11-2; 10 bases map to TRBD2. The J segment lost 6 bases and the V segment lost 5 bases, leaving 10 bases of the junction unmatched. The CDR3 extends over 16 amino acids. From germline, CDR1 is SGHAT and CDR2 FQNNGV. The CDR3 here is CASSRVTSGIGNEQFF. CDR3 nucleotides: TGTGCCAGCAGCCGCGTCACTAGCGGGATCGGCAATGAGCAGTTCTTC.

V and J are TRBV4-1 and TRBJ1-2; D is possibly TRBD1 (6 bases). There are 15 residues in the CDR3. The V end lost 5 bases, the J end lost 4 bases, and 17 bases lay between the germline ends. Germline V gene sequence: CDR1 MGHRA, CDR2 YSYEKL. CDR3 in DNA: TGCGCCAGCAGCGAACCTAGACAGGCTGTCTATGGCTACACCTTC. Translated: CASSEPRQAVYGYTF.

CDR3 coding DNA: TGTGCCAGCTCACCGGGGGGACCATCCTACGAGCAGTACTTC. Protein: CASSPGGPSYEQYF. The gene calls are TRBV18 and TRBJ2-7; D perhaps matches TRBD2 (6 bases). Germline values: CDR1 KGHSH, CDR2 LQKENI. The CDR3 is made up of 14 amino acids. V lost 3 bases and J 1 base, leaving 10 bases between the germline ends.

V and J are TRBV6-2 or TRBV6-3 and TRBJ2-2; 8 nucleotides agree with TRBD2. Germline CDR1 is MNHEY and CDR2 is SVGEGT. V trimming: 6 bases; J trimming: 4 bases; junction bases outside the gene matches: 7. The CDR3 is made up of 15 amino acids. CDR3 in amino acids: CASSATSGSTGELFF. In DNA form, the CDR3 reads TGTGCCAGCAGCGCAACTAGCGGATCCACCGGGGAGCTGTTTTTT.

This chain joins TRBV9 and TRBJ2-1, with 9 bases that match TRBD1. Germline V gene sequence: CDR1 SGDLS, CDR2 YYNGEE. After removal of 4 bases from V and 9 bases from J, the junction contained 5 bases not matched to a gene. This CDR3 has 13 residues. This CDR3 reads CASSFGTGSEQFF. CDR3 sequence (DNA): TGTGCCAGCAGCTTTGGGACAGGGAGTGAGCAGTTCTTC.

The V call is TRBV6-5, the J call TRBJ2-3; TRBD2 matches at 8 bases. This CDR3 has 16 residues. Trimming took 0 bases from V and 2 from J; bases not matched to a gene: 4. The V gene's germline CDR1 is MNHEY and CDR2 SVGAGI. This CDR3 is CASSYSYSGDTDTQYF. CDR3 DNA sequence: TGTGCCAGCAGTTACTCGTATAGCGGGGACACAGATACGCAGTATTTT.

This sequence joins TRBV5-1 and TRBJ1-3; D remains unclear. The CDR3 is 14 residues long. Between the trimmed V and J ends, which lost 5 bases and 0 bases, there was a span of 9 bases. In germline, CDR1 is SGHRS, CDR2 YFSETQ. CDR3 region: CASRAQSSGNTIYF. In nucleotides, the CDR3 is TGCGCCAGCAGAGCCCAGAGCTCTGGAAACACCATATATTTT.

Regarding this clonotype: A junction boundary mismatches the germline segment, possibly from a read error. This rearrangement joins TRBV5-1 to TRBJ2-5, with TRBD2 as a possible D gene (5 bases). The CDR3 totals 15 residues. CDR1 and CDR2 from the germline V gene are SGHRS and YFSETQ. The CDR3 DNA reads TGCGCTAGCAGCTTGTACACCGGGGTTGAAGAGACCCAGTACTTC. Its translation: CASSLYTGVEETQYF.

At least ten counts were recorded for this clonotype. The V gene is TRBV2, the J gene TRBJ2-1, with 10 bases fitting TRBD2. Germline V gives CDR1 SNHLY, CDR2 FYNNEI. Losses at the gene ends were 4 bases for V and 2 bases for J; bases not matched to a gene: 5. CDR3 length: 16 amino acids. CDR3 sequence: CASSGLSGRAYNEQFF. The CDR3 bases are TGTGCCAGCAGTGGCTTAAGCGGGAGGGCCTACAATGAGCAGTTCTTC.

V gene TRBV2 combines with J gene TRBJ1-1; no clear D. CDR3 length: 12 residues. The ends were cut back, 4 bases at V and 7 bases at J, with 10 bases in the middle. Germline V lookup: CDR1 SNHLY, CDR2 FYNNEI. The CDR3 loop is CASSGDYYEAFF. The CDR3 bases are TGTGCCAGCAGTGGAGATTATTATGAAGCTTTCTTT.

The genes are TRBV10-2 and TRBJ2-2; no clear D. In germline, CDR1 is WSHSY, CDR2 SAAADI. This CDR3 contains 15 residues. The ends were cut back, 4 bases at V and 6 bases at J, with 15 bases in the middle. For the CDR3, the DNA is TGCGCCAGCAGTGTCCAACCATTAGTAGCCGGGGAGCTGTTTTTT. This translates into CASSVQPLVAGELFF.

This clonotype was counted only a few times. V and J are TRBV5-1 and TRBJ1-3, with 7 bases matching TRBD1. Unmatched junction bases numbered 6, after V lost 4 bases and J lost 2 bases. This CDR3 has 15 residues. Looked up from germline, CDR1 is SGHRS and CDR2 is YFSETQ. This CDR3 is CASSPGTVAGNTIYF. CDR3 DNA sequence: TGCGCCAGCAGCCCCGGGACAGTGGCTGGAAACACCATATATTTT.

V is TRBV6-2 or TRBV6-3 and J is TRBJ2-7; 9 bases are a match to TRBD2. V was clipped by 4 bases and J by 4 bases; unmatched bases: 8. There are 15 residues in the CDR3. CDR1 is MNHEY, CDR2 SVGEGT, per germline. The CDR3 reads CASSSGASGRYEQYF. For the CDR3, the DNA is TGTGCCAGCAGTTCAGGAGCGAGCGGGAGGTACGAGCAGTACTTC.

This chain joins TRBV5-5 and TRBJ1-1; the D is unclear. The CDR3 has 13 residues. Germline lookup yields CDR1 SGHKS and CDR2 YYEKEE (reference sequence). Trimming stripped 7 bases from V and 4 bases from J, with 14 bases between. The CDR3 here is CASSGVDGTEAFF. For the CDR3, the DNA is TGTGCCAGCTCTGGGGTTGATGGCACTGAAGCTTTCTTT.

This chain links TRBV4-2 with TRBJ2-7; D not certain. This CDR3 spans 15 amino acids. Germline V gene lookup returns CDR1 LGHNA and CDR2 YNFKEQ. V shed 1 base and J shed 4 bases, with 14 bases lying between them. The CDR3 nucleotides read TGTGCCAGCAGCCAAGGGGAACCGGACGTGTACGAGCAGTACTTC. It encodes CASSQGEPDVYEQYF.

This clonotype has ten or more counts. The chain is built from TRBV29-1 and TRBJ1-4; 8 nucleotides agree with TRBD1. V shed 7 bases and J 7 bases; nucleotides not matched to a gene: 5. CDR1 and CDR2 (germline): SQVTM, ANQGSEA. This CDR3 spans 12 amino acids. The DNA for the CDR3 is TGCAGCGGCGGACAGGGAGGTGAAAAACTGTTTTTT. It yields the protein CSGGQGGEKLFF. The whole variable domain, remainder taken from reference TRBV29-1 and TRBJ1-4, is SAVISQKPSRDICQRGTSLTIQCQVDSQVTMMFWYRQQPGQSLTLIATANQGSEATYESGFVIDKFPISRPNLTFSTLTVSNMSPEDSSIYLCSGGQGGEKLFFGSGTQLSVL.

This sequence joins TRBV29-1 and TRBJ2-7; possibly TRBD1 for D (5 bases). CDR1 is SQVTM and CDR2 is ANQGSEA in the germline V gene. V was trimmed by 4 bases and J by 5 bases, leaving 12 bases between them. The CDR3 is made up of 12 amino acids. The CDR3 DNA reads as TGCAGCGTTGCTACAGGTGCCCACGAGCAGTACTTC. Its protein is CSVATGAHEQYF.

The CDR3 nucleotides are TGTGCCAGCTCAACCTCGCGTGACTACCAAGGATACGAGCAGTACTTC. Translation: CASSTSRDYQGYEQYF. The chain links TRBV18 to TRBJ2-7, with TRBD2 as a possible D gene (5 bases). With 5 bases removed from V and 4 bases from J, the gap between germline ends came to 21 bases. The germline gives CDR1 KGHSH, CDR2 LQKENI. The CDR3 is 16 residues long.

The rearrangement joins TRBV15 to TRBJ2-4; D gene unclear. CDR1 and CDR2 from the germline V gene are LNHNV and YYDKDF (reference sequence). Trimming cost V 4 bases and J 1 base, with 17 bases left between them. The CDR3 loop spans 17 amino acids. The CDR3 DNA reads TGTGCCACCAGCACCCAATACCGGGCCTTTGCCAAAAACATTCAGTACTTC. It encodes CATSTQYRAFAKNIQYF.

The CDR3 DNA reads TGCGCCAGCAGCTTGGTAGGGGAGGGAACTGAAGCTTTCTTT. Translating it yields CASSLVGEGTEAFF. The gene calls are TRBV5-1 and TRBJ1-1; possibly TRBD1 for D (5 bases). V lost 0 bases to trimming and J lost 5 bases, with 11 bases between them. The germline gives CDR1 SGHRS, CDR2 YFSETQ. CDR3 size: 14 residues.

This clonotype occurred a few times. The V gene is TRBV4-2, the J gene TRBJ2-7, with a tentative D call TRBD1 (6 bases). The CDR3 is made up of 15 amino acids. Between the trimmed V and J ends, which lost 1 base and 1 base, there was a span of 11 bases. Germline loops: CDR1 LGHNA, CDR2 YNFKEQ. The CDR3 DNA sequence: TGTGCCAGCAGCCAAGTTCAGGACAGTTCCTACGAGCAGTACTTC. Translation: CASSQVQDSSYEQYF.

This sequence joins TRBV24-1 and TRBJ2-1, with unresolved D. Per germline, CDR1 KGHDR and CDR2 SFDVKD. Between the trimmed V and J ends, which lost 0 bases and 7 bases, there was a span of 12 bases. The length of the CDR3 is 15 residues. Here the CDR3 reads CATSDLGLGKNEQFF. CDR3 nucleotides: TGTGCCACCAGTGATTTGGGGTTGGGGAAGAATGAGCAGTTCTTC.